Sequencing of this T cell receptor (beta chain) was carried out in a study of blood T cell repertoires in COVID-19. Whole-study context: COVID-19 samples, acute and convalescent, were from the United States, Italy and Spain.

Germline assignment: CDR1 PRHDT and CDR2 FYEKMQ (reference sequence). This CDR3 is 19 amino acids long. The V gene lost 0 bases and the J gene lost 0 bases, with 20 bases spanning the gap. Sequencing was performed with immunoSEQ multiplex PCR; in TCRdb, only in-frame clones are kept and a portion is missing. The data hold 40,000 or so clones, with 70% to 90% observed a single time. Sequenced sample: peripheral blood. The TCR sequence derives from a human donor in a cohort sampled during active COVID-19. This chain connects TRBV13 to TRBJ1-1; tentatively, D is TRBD1 (5 bases). The CDR3 loop is CASSLGLMGGDTLNTEAFF. CDR3 sequence (DNA): TGTGCCAGCAGCTTAGGCCTAATGGGGGGGGATACCTTGAACACTGAAGCTTTCTTT.